The following is a TCR beta chain sequence with its context. The record originates from a study of blood T cell repertoires in COVID-19. Across the study: The origin of the acute and convalescent COVID-19 samples was the United States, Italy and Spain.

TCRdb's table, derived via immunoSEQ multiplex PCR, lists solely in-frame clones and lacks some. The repertoire holds roughly 70,000 clones, with 75% to 90% as singletons. The ends lost 3 bases at V and 6 bases at J; junction bases unmatched: 8. The CDR3 is 16 residues long. The V gene's germline CDR1 is LNHNV and CDR2 YYDKDF (reference sequence). The chain uses TRBV15 and TRBJ1-1; 12 nucleotides align to TRBD1. Sequencing was done on a sample of peripheral blood. The receptor comes from a woman of 80 years or more with active COVID-19. The CDR3 here is CATSSPGTGGQSEAFF. Here the CDR3 DNA reads TGTGCCACCAGCAGTCCCGGGACAGGGGGCCAATCTGAAGCTTTCTTT.